This T cell receptor (beta chain) derives from a study of T cell responses to AZD1222 COVID-19 vaccine. The assay was immunoSEQ multiplex PCR, and TCRdb's table has in-frame clones only and misses some. The sample carries under 200,000 clones, around 92% recorded once. Combined were second doses at about 4 or about 12 weeks. The CDR3 runs to 14 residues. Germline values: CDR1 KGHDR, CDR2 SFDVKD. The germline V and J ends were trimmed by 5 bases and 2 bases, with 11 bases remaining between them. This clone came up once. Its antigen is unknown. General study findings and limits: Spike regions recognized by vaccine-associated CD4 TCRs spanned the protein, led by 160-218 and 743-854. Among the donors, most were white British and more were female, and clonal diversity was possibly underestimated.

This clonotype was sampled from an adult who received the AZD1222 COVID-19 vaccine. Sequenced here: peripheral blood, sampled 28 days after the second AZD1222 dose. The genes are TRBV24-1 and TRBJ1-1; D is uncertain. CDR3 bases: TGTGCCACCAGTGTCACAGCTTCCAACACTGAAGCTTTCTTT. It specifies CATSVTASNTEAFF.